This T cell receptor beta chain was retrieved from a study of blood T cell repertoires in COVID-19. Study-wide context: The origin of the acute and convalescent COVID-19 samples was the United States, Italy and Spain. The cDNA or gDNA used as material had been derived from T cells, B-cell-depleted T cells, or PBMCs.

The CDR3 has 13 residues. V lost 6 bases to trimming and J lost 6 bases, with 17 bases between them. Per the germline V gene, CDR1 is SQVTM and CDR2 is ANQGSEA. Patients in Seattle were enrolled during active infection, then followed longitudinally. This table comes from immunoSEQ multiplex PCR, and its TCRdb copy is limited to in-frame clones, with some not included. This table has roughly 30,000 clones, roughly 88% appearing once. The chain joins TRBV29-1 to TRBJ1-2; D is possibly TRBD1 (6 bases). The sample was peripheral blood. The receptor was derived from a man aged 55 to 70 with COVID-19, enrolled during active disease. The CDR3 coding sequence is TGCAGCGTGGCCCCCCTACAGGGTAATGGCTACACCTTC. This sequence encodes CSVAPLQGNGYTF.